These T cell receptor beta chains were read from a single sample in a study of blood T cell repertoires in COVID-19. TCRdb's copy holds only in-frame clones and misses some; the assay was immunoSEQ multiplex PCR. The data contain more than 95,000 clones, around 81% of them singletons. The sequenced material came from peripheral blood. Receptors originate from a woman aged 45-65 years with acute or convalescent COVID-19. CDR3s include the opening cysteine and the closing phenylalanine or tryptophan. A D gene is named only where the DNA matches it firmly. Clone size is stated in some rows and not others, as once, few, many or a class when expanded.

v_gene	j_gene	abundance	d_gene	CDR3aa	CDR3nt
TRBV27	TRBJ2-7	.	TRBD2	CASKTSGSNDEQYF	TGTGCCAGCAAAACTAGCGGGAGCAACGACGAGCAGTACTTC
TRBV28	TRBJ1-2	.	TRBD1	CASSLGGTGSGYTF	TGTGCCAGCAGTTTAGGCGGGACAGGGAGCGGCTACACCTTC
TRBV5-4	TRBJ2-5	.	TRBD2	CASSGGLAAQETQYF	TGTGCCAGCAGCGGGGGACTAGCGGCCCAAGAGACCCAGTACTTC
TRBV20-1	TRBJ1-2	.	TRBD1	CSASSQGANYGYTF	TGCAGTGCTAGTTCACAGGGGGCTAACTATGGCTACACCTTC
TRBV3-1/TRBV3-2	TRBJ1-1	.	.	CASSHGDTAFF	TGTGCCAGCAGCCACGGGGATACGGCTTTCTTT
TRBV7-9	TRBJ2-6	once	.	CASSRPRGLPSGANVLTF	TGTGCCAGCAGCCGTCCTAGGGGGTTGCCTTCTGGGGCCAACGTCCTGACTTTC
TRBV30	TRBJ1-2	.	.	CAWSKKSPGPTIRVGYTF	TGTGCCTGGAGTAAAAAATCTCCCGGGCCGACTATTCGGGTTGGCTACACCTTC
TRBV19	TRBJ1-2	few	.	CASSTTGTGYTF	TGTGCCAGTAGCACCACAGGGACTGGCTACACCTTC
TRBV20-1	TRBJ2-7	.	.	CSASPTGLVYEQYF	TGCAGTGCTAGTCCCACAGGGTTAGTCTACGAGCAGTACTTC
TRBV11-2	TRBJ2-3	.	TRBD1	CASSSGTGGLAGTDTQYF	TGTGCCAGCAGCTCCGGGACAGGGGGGCTAGCGGGAACAGATACGCAGTATTTT
TRBV19	TRBJ2-1	.	.	CASSIDLPPSYNEQFF	TGTGCCAGTAGTATAGATCTCCCACCGAGCTACAATGAGCAGTTCTTC
TRBV25-1	TRBJ2-7	.	.	CASSAIGFGNSYEQYF	TGTGCCAGCAGTGCTATCGGGTTCGGGAACTCCTACGAGCAGTACTTC
TRBV19	TRBJ2-7	.	TRBD2	CASSSETSGISEQYF	TGTGCCAGTAGTTCAGAAACTAGCGGGATAAGCGAGCAGTACTTC
TRBV19	TRBJ2-7	.	TRBD2	CASSKGTSGRYAYEQYF	TGTGCCAGTAGTAAAGGGACTAGCGGGAGATACGCCTACGAGCAGTACTTC
TRBV24-1	TRBJ1-6	once	TRBD1	CATSSPSPGQESSYNSPLHF	TGTGCCACCAGTAGTCCCTCGCCGGGACAGGAAAGCTCCTATAATTCACCCCTCCACTTT
TRBV28	TRBJ1-5	.	.	CASILQGHNSNQPQHF	TGTGCCAGCATTTTACAGGGTCATAACAGCAATCAGCCCCAGCATTTT
TRBV2	TRBJ2-7	few	.	CASSDNSWMEQYF	TGTGCCAGCAGTGATAACAGTTGGATGGAGCAGTACTTC
TRBV15	TRBJ2-1	.	.	CATSRELNYNEQFF	TGTGCCACCAGCAGAGAACTAAACTACAATGAGCAGTTCTTC
TRBV28	TRBJ1-4	.	.	CASSPNFSRDEKLFF	TGTGCCAGCAGTCCCAACTTCAGCAGGGATGAAAAACTGTTTTTT
TRBV30	TRBJ1-2	.	.	CAWKQGRGYTF	TGTGCCTGGAAACAGGGTCGCGGCTACACCTTC
TRBV3-1/TRBV3-2	TRBJ2-3	.	.	CASSHEVLANTDTQYF	TGTGCCAGCAGCCATGAGGTACTTGCAAACACAGATACGCAGTATTTT
TRBV3-1/TRBV3-2	TRBJ1-6	.	.	CASSQTDNNSPLHF	TGTGCCAGCAGCCAGACGGACAATAATTCACCCCTCCACTTT
TRBV4-1	TRBJ1-3	.	TRBD1	CASSQDRPDRGVNTIYF	TGCGCCAGCAGCCAAGATCGCCCGGACAGGGGAGTCAACACCATATATTTT
TRBV2	TRBJ2-2	.	.	CASGETGYTGELFF	TGTGCCAGCGGAGAAACAGGGTACACCGGGGAGCTGTTTTTT
TRBV18	TRBJ2-1	.	TRBD2	CASSPGRGVEQFF	TGTGCCAGCTCACCAGGACGGGGGGTTGAGCAGTTCTTC
TRBV30	TRBJ1-2	.	TRBD1	CAWSHRGDSYTF	TGTGCCTGGAGTCACAGGGGCGACAGCTACACCTTC